This T cell receptor beta chain was profiled in a study of cytomegalovirus exposure and HLA in healthy donors. Study summary: Ancestry clustering placed around four fifths of several hundred genotyped donors in the Caucasian-associated cluster.

Findings and limits, study-wide: The productive fraction for most TCR beta V segments was about 90% or about 30% in an earlier analysis. Serostatus for CMV was the only available immune exposure information.

Healthy people donating bone marrow made up the donors. The CDR3 contains 19 residues. CDR1 is SGHNT, CDR2 YENEEA, per germline. Losses at the gene ends were 4 bases for V and 1 base for J; bases not matched to a gene: 7. With respect to this clone: Its specificity is unknown.

PCR was performed using 60 Vbeta and 13 Jbeta primers. Sequenced by immunoSEQ multiplex PCR; TCRdb stores in-frame clones only, minus some. The data show about 140,000 clones, 76% seen once. Material: PBMCs. This receptor was obtained from a man in his late teens or twenties in good health and CMV-seronegative. The chain joins TRBV11-3 to TRBJ2-2, with TRBD2 matching over 15 bases. In nucleotides, the CDR3 is TGTGCCAGCAGCTCGGACCCGGGACTAGCGGGAGGGAACACCGGGGAGCTGTTTTTT. This translates into CASSSDPGLAGGNTGELFF.